Each of the 28 T cell receptor beta chains below was sequenced from the same sample in a study of T cell changes during pregnancy in multiple sclerosis. Method: immunoSEQ multiplex PCR; TCRdb's copy keeps in-frame clones and lacks some. Counted here are 25,000 to 30,000 clones, about 89% occurring once; the ten biggest clones make up 0.45% to 0.7%. The input for sequencing was CD4+ T cells from peripheral blood mononuclear cells, taken in the first trimester of pregnancy. Receptors were obtained from a female donor in good health, enrolled as a control in a pregnancy study.

V usage is TRBV28 and J usage is TRBJ2-1; TRBD1 matches 9 bases. V was clipped by 7 bases and J by 2 bases; unmatched bases: 6. CDR3 size: 15 residues. Germline V CDR1 and CDR2: MDHEN, SYDVKM. CDR3 sequence (DNA): TGTGCCAGCACCGAACAGGGGGCAGCCTACAATGAGCAGTTCTTC. Protein product: CASTEQGAAYNEQFF.

This chain joins TRBV30 and TRBJ1-1; D is ambiguous. V lost 2 bases and J lost 1, with 14 bases in between. The CDR3 covers 15 residues. Germline CDR1 reads GTSNPN; CDR2 reads SVGIG (reference sequence). In DNA form, the CDR3 reads TGTGCCTGGAGTCGCTCCTTAACGGGGAACACTGAAGCTTTCTTT. This sequence encodes CAWSRSLTGNTEAFF.

In this sample, this clone turned up once. For the CDR3, the DNA is TGTGCCAGCAGCGCCCTGGGCACCTACAATGAGCAGTTCTTC. This gives the protein CASSALGTYNEQFF. The V gene is TRBV5-5, the J gene TRBJ2-1; no firm D call. The V end was cut by 4 bases, the J end by 2 bases, with 10 bases between. CDR1 is SGHKS and CDR2 is YYEKEE in the germline V gene (reference sequence). The CDR3 spans 14 residues.

J is TRBJ2-7 and V is TRBV4-1, with 8 bases that match TRBD2. Trimming cost V 4 bases and J 4 bases; bases outside gene matches: 9. Germline V gene sequence: CDR1 MGHRA, CDR2 YSYEKL. The CDR3 extends over 15 amino acids. Written as DNA, the CDR3 is TGCGCCAGCAGCCCGGAGGTTAGCGGGGCATACGAGCAGTACTTC. It yields the protein CASSPEVSGAYEQYF.

V and J are TRBV7-9 and TRBJ2-5; D remains ambiguous. Between the trimmed V and J ends, which lost 5 bases and 0 bases, there was a span of 7 bases. This CDR3 is 13 amino acids long. Germline V lookup: CDR1 SEHNR, CDR2 FQNEAQ (reference sequence). The CDR3 loop reads CASSTEYQETQYF. CDR3 DNA sequence: TGTGCCAGCAGCACAGAGTACCAAGAGACCCAGTACTTC.

V is TRBV5-3 and J is TRBJ1-5; 7 positions agree with TRBD1. TRBV5-3 is given ORF status, its function remaining uncertain. The CDR3 extends over 15 amino acids. V lost 1 base, J lost 7 bases, and 8 bases stayed unmatched. The CDR3 DNA is TGTGCCAGAAGCTTGTGGCAGGGGGACACGCAGCCCCAGCATTTT. As protein: CARSLWQGDTQPQHF.

This chain joins TRBV6-1 and TRBJ2-3; D is possibly TRBD2 (5 bases). Between the trimmed V and J ends, which lost 8 bases and 2 bases, there was a span of 14 bases. This CDR3 is 14 amino acids long. CDR1 and CDR2 (germline): MNHNS, SASEGT. CDR3 region: CASYGWTPTDTQYF. The DNA for the CDR3 is TGTGCCAGCTACGGGTGGACTCCCACAGATACGCAGTATTTT.

The V gene is TRBV7-7, the J gene TRBJ2-5; TRBD2 aligns across 10 bases. The CDR3 is 17 residues long. Germline trimming cut 1 base from V and 4 bases from J; bases unmatched to any gene: 9. The germline gives CDR1 SSHAT, CDR2 FNYEAQ (reference sequence). The chain's CDR3 is CASSLGASGGVIETQYF. The CDR3 DNA follows: TGTGCCAGCAGCTTAGGGGCTAGCGGGGGAGTTATAGAGACCCAGTACTTC.

As regards this clone: A junction end diverges from the germline sequence, so it may reflect a read error. The rearrangement uses TRBV23-1 and TRBJ1-5; 10 positions agree with TRBD1. Being an ORF, TRBV23-1 has a function that is uncertain. This CDR3 is 15 amino acids long. CDR3: CASSHRQGAEVVKDF. The CDR3, as DNA: TGCGCCAGCAGTCACCGACAGGGGGCGGAGGTGGTCAAGGATTTT.

The chain uses TRBV2 and TRBJ1-4; the D gene is possibly TRBD1 (5 bases). V lost 5 bases, J lost 8 bases, and 18 bases lay in between. The CDR3 runs 15 residues. Per germline, CDR1 SNHLY and CDR2 FYNNEI. The CDR3 DNA is TGTGCCAGCAGTAGCAGGGAAGGGATGAACGAAAAACTGTTTTTT. Amino acid sequence: CASSSREGMNEKLFF.

The chain employs TRBV7-3 and TRBJ2-3, with 7 bases aligning to TRBD2. The length of the CDR3 is 14 residues. With 8 bases clipped from V and 8 bases from J, the junction kept 13 bases outside the gene matches. Germline V gives CDR1 SGHTA, CDR2 FQGTGA. CDR3 amino acids: CASGGGGTEGTQYF. CDR3 nucleotide sequence: TGTGCCAGCGGGGGGGGAGGTACGGAGGGTACGCAGTATTTT.

The V and J genes are TRBV5-1 and TRBJ2-7, with 10 nucleotides matching TRBD1. Germline CDR1 reads SGHRS; CDR2 reads YFSETQ. V lost 4 bases, J lost 6 bases, and 7 bases stayed unmatched. The CDR3 has 14 residues. CDR3 amino acids: CASSMTGGTPEQYF. CDR3 in DNA: TGCGCCAGCAGCATGACAGGGGGCACGCCCGAGCAGTACTTC. Drawing the rest from reference TRBV5-1 and TRBJ2-7, the complete variable domain is KAGVTQTPRYLIKTRGQQVTLSCSPISGHRSVSWYQQTPGQGLQFLFEYFSETQRNKGNFPGRFSGRQFSNSRSEMNVSTLELGDSALYLCASSMTGGTPEQYFGPGTRLTVT.

The chain is built from TRBV7-8 and TRBJ1-2; maybe TRBD1 (5 bases). CDR1 SGHVS and CDR2 FQNEAQ come from the germline V gene. The CDR3 consists of 13 residues. V lost 7 bases and J lost 3, with 12 bases in between. The CDR3: CASKMGGDYGYTF. As DNA, the CDR3 is TGTGCCAGCAAAATGGGGGGGGACTATGGCTACACCTTC.

The V and J genes are TRBV5-1 and TRBJ1-3; D gene unclear. Between the trimmed V and J ends, which lost 6 bases and 2 bases, there was a span of 9 bases. Germline CDR1 and CDR2: SGHRS and YFSETQ. The CDR3 consists of 13 residues. Here the CDR3 DNA reads TGCGCCAGCACGGGAGGGCCTGGAAACACCATATATTTT. Its protein is CASTGGPGNTIYF.

This chain joins TRBV7-2 and TRBJ2-5; D ambiguous. The CDR3 has 14 residues. The germline V gene has CDR1 SGHTA and CDR2 FQGNSA. V lost 2 bases and J lost 1, with 8 bases in between. The CDR3 protein is CASSLFPVQETQYF. The DNA for the CDR3 is TGTGCCAGCAGCTTATTCCCAGTCCAAGAGACCCAGTACTTC.

The V gene is TRBV7-2, the J gene TRBJ2-1, with TRBD2 matching over 10 bases. The CDR3 runs to 15 residues. The J segment lost 4 bases and the V segment lost 5 bases, leaving 5 bases of the junction unmatched. The V gene's germline CDR1 is SGHTA and CDR2 FQGNSA. This CDR3 reads CASSRTSGKYNEQFF. CDR3 nucleotide sequence: TGTGCCAGCAGCCGGACTAGCGGAAAGTACAATGAGCAGTTCTTC.

This clone showed up just a few times. This rearrangement joins TRBV2 to TRBJ2-3; 9 bases are a match to TRBD1. J lost 1 base, V lost 7 bases, and 6 bases had no gene match. This CDR3 has 15 amino acids. CDR1 and CDR2 (germline): SNHLY, FYNNEI. The CDR3 protein is CASKRGQGGTDTQYF. The CDR3 bases are TGTGCCAGCAAACGGGGACAGGGCGGCACAGATACGCAGTATTTT.

This CDR3 reads CASSQDETGLAQTTQYF. The CDR3 DNA reads TGCGCCAGCAGCCAAGATGAAACAGGGTTGGCTCAAACGACGCAGTATTTT. V and J are TRBV4-3 and TRBJ2-3; D might be TRBD1 (6 bases). Germline V gives CDR1 LGHNA, CDR2 YSLEER. The CDR3 is 17 amino acids. The V end lost 0 bases, the J end lost 9 bases, and 22 bases lay between the germline ends.

The V call is TRBV6-1, the J call TRBJ1-4; weak D call: TRBD1 (5 bases). The V end lost 2 bases, the J end lost 4 bases, and 11 bases lay between the germline ends. From germline, CDR1 is MNHNS and CDR2 SASEGT. This CDR3 contains 15 residues. In nucleotides, the CDR3 is TGTGCCAGCAGTGAAAGGTCACAGGTTAATGAAAAACTGTTTTTT. Amino acid sequence: CASSERSQVNEKLFF.

V gene TRBV15 combines with J gene TRBJ2-3; possible D gene TRBD2, 6 bases. The CDR3 totals 16 residues. Per the germline V gene, CDR1 is LNHNV and CDR2 is YYDKDF (reference sequence). The V end was cut by 3 bases, the J end by 4 bases, with 17 bases between. The CDR3 region has the DNA TGTGCCACCAGCAGTGGTCGGGAGTTCCCCGCAGATACGCAGTATTTT. Protein product: CATSSGREFPADTQYF.

This chain links TRBV19 with TRBJ2-3; the match to TRBD2 covers 7 bases. The CDR3 spans 15 residues. V shed 5 bases and J 3 bases; nucleotides not matched to a gene: 8. Looked up from germline, CDR1 is LNHDA and CDR2 is SQIVND (reference sequence). CDR3 in DNA: TGTGCCAGTAGTCCGGAGCGGGGAGGAACAGATACGCAGTATTTT. Residues: CASSPERGGTDTQYF.

This clone was detected a few times. V and J are TRBV6-5 and TRBJ1-3; no definite D call. The CDR3 is 15 residues long. CDR1 is MNHEY, CDR2 SVGAGI, per germline. V dropped 5 bases and J dropped 4 bases, with 15 bases sitting between them. CDR3: CASSPWAWMGNTIYF. DNA for the CDR3: TGTGCCAGCAGTCCTTGGGCCTGGATGGGAAACACCATATATTTT.

V gene TRBV19 combines with J gene TRBJ2-7, with TRBD2 matching 8 bases. V lost 7 bases to trimming and J lost 2 bases; unmatched junction nucleotides: 10. Germline V CDR1 and CDR2: LNHDA, SQIVND (reference sequence). The length of the CDR3 is 15 residues. The CDR3 DNA reads TGTGCCAGTACCACAAGCGGGGGCCCGACCTACGAGCAGTACTTC. This codes for CASTTSGGPTYEQYF.

This clone has a single count. V gene TRBV5-1 combines with J gene TRBJ1-2; D is unresolved. Germline V gene sequence: CDR1 SGHRS, CDR2 YFSETQ. The ends were cut back, 1 base at V and 0 bases at J, with 4 bases in the middle. This CDR3 has 13 amino acids. The CDR3 loop reads CASSLTTNYGYTF. The CDR3 nucleotides read TGCGCCAGCAGCTTGACAACTAACTATGGCTACACCTTC.

The V call is TRBV6-1, the J call TRBJ2-1; 9 bases line up with TRBD1. In germline, CDR1 is MNHNS, CDR2 SASEGT. The J segment lost 7 bases and the V segment lost 6 bases, leaving 7 bases of the junction unmatched. The CDR3 has 14 amino acids. Written as DNA, the CDR3 is TGTGCCAGCAGCCGGGACAGGGTGAAGAATGAGCAGTTCTTC. Translated, it gives CASSRDRVKNEQFF.

This chain links TRBV19 with TRBJ2-1, with 14 bases identical to TRBD2. V shed 1 base and J 10 bases; nucleotides not matched to a gene: 3. The germline V gene encodes CDR1 LNHDA and CDR2 SQIVND (reference sequence). This CDR3 is built from 15 residues. The CDR3 is CASSIGLAGGLEQFF. The DNA for the CDR3 is TGTGCCAGTAGTATAGGACTAGCGGGGGGGCTGGAGCAGTTCTTC.

This sequence joins TRBV14 and TRBJ1-6; D may be TRBD1 (6 bases). Germline V gene data show CDR1 as SGHDN and CDR2 as FVKESK. V shed 4 bases and J shed 0 bases, with 7 bases lying between them. This CDR3 is built from 15 residues. CDR3 residues: CASSPDSSYNSPLHF. The DNA for the CDR3 is TGTGCCAGCAGCCCGGACAGCTCCTATAATTCACCCCTCCACTTT.

Relative to its sample, this clone is medium-sized (0.01 to 0.1%). V usage is TRBV2 and J usage is TRBJ1-2, with a tentative D call TRBD1 (5 bases). The V gene lost 7 bases and the J gene lost 3 bases, with 15 bases spanning the gap. Germline CDR1 reads SNHLY; CDR2 reads FYNNEI. The CDR3 runs to 14 residues. This CDR3 reads CASKGTAQDYGYTF. CDR3 bases: TGTGCCAGCAAGGGGACTGCCCAGGACTATGGCTACACCTTC.